The 24 T cell receptor beta chains given below trace back to one sample, sequenced in a study of post-analysis software for immune sequencing data. Unique-molecular-identifier-tagged TCR beta cDNA libraries were used. TCRdb analysed the PCR reads with MiXCR anew, one entry per CDR3 protein. The sample lists about 760,000 distinct CDR3 sequences, 25% to 30% seen once, with around 0.6% in the top ten. For these receptors, no antigen is known. Points from the study as a whole: TRBV5-6, TRBV5-1 and TRBV20-1 belonged to a set of about 5 TRBV segments that were more frequent in patients than controls.

Sequencing input: blood. Receptors were obtained from a girl under 18 with multiple sclerosis.

This chain joins TRBV5-5 and TRBJ2-2; D gene uncertain. Trimming took off 2 bases at V and 5 bases at J, with 7 bases between the two ends. CDR3 length equals 13 residues. Germline V gene lookup returns CDR1 SGHKS and CDR2 YYEKEE (reference sequence). CDR3 bases: TGTGCCAGCAGCTTTCAGCCTACCGGGGAGCTGTTTTTT. As protein: CASSFQPTGELFF.

This rearrangement joins TRBV5-6 to TRBJ2-2; D gene uncertain. This CDR3 region has 12 residues. The V and J ends lost 3 bases and 6 bases respectively, with 6 bases between them. In germline, CDR1 is SGHDT, CDR2 YYEEEE. DNA of the CDR3: TGTGCCAGCAGCTCCCATGCCGGGGAGCTGTTTTTT. This sequence encodes CASSSHAGELFF.

The chain employs TRBV20-1 and TRBJ2-5; either TRBD1 or TRBD2 may supply D (6 bases each). Germline CDR1 DFQATT, CDR2 SNEGSKA (reference sequence). The V gene lost 6 bases and the J gene lost 5 bases, with 22 bases spanning the gap. The CDR3 runs to 15 residues. CDR3 in amino acids: CSARTVTTGVETQYF. The DNA for the CDR3 is TGCAGTGCCCGGACAGTCACTACGGGGGTGGAGACCCAGTACTTC.

The chain combines TRBV20-1 with TRBJ2-7, with D possibly matching TRBD2 (6 bases). The germline V gene has CDR1 DFQATT and CDR2 SNEGSKA (reference sequence). Trimming removed 3 bases at V and 2 bases at J, with 14 bases between. The CDR3 is made up of 14 amino acids. CDR3 in DNA: TGCAGTGCTAGGGGGCGGGAACGAACCTACGAGCAGTACTTC. It is translated as CSARGRERTYEQYF.

CDR3 residues: CAIQAGNLQETQYF. The CDR3 DNA reads TGTGCCATCCAAGCGGGGAACCTGCAAGAGACCCAGTACTTC. The V and J genes are TRBV10-3 and TRBJ2-5; TRBD2 aligns across 7 bases. The ends lost 8 bases at V and 2 bases at J; junction bases unmatched: 8. The V gene's germline CDR1 is ENHRY and CDR2 SYGVKD. The CDR3 contains 14 residues.

In its sample, this clonotype was seen a few times. The rearrangement links TRBV18 to TRBJ1-6, with D unresolved. Germline V lookup: CDR1 KGHSH, CDR2 LQKENI. The CDR3 runs to 15 residues. V was clipped by 5 bases and J by 4 bases, with 12 bases between them. CDR3 in DNA: TGTGCCAGCTCAGCCGACTTGGGATATAATTCACCCCTCCACTTT. Protein sequence: CASSADLGYNSPLHF.

This chain uses TRBV12-3 or TRBV12-4 with TRBJ2-5; tentatively, D is TRBD2 (6 bases). With 2 bases removed from V and 4 bases from J, the gap between germline ends came to 11 bases. The CDR3 sequence is 14 residues long. The chain's CDR3 is CASSLRFGGETQYF. The CDR3 region has the DNA TGTGCCAGCAGTTTAAGGTTCGGGGGAGAGACCCAGTACTTC.

The chain carries TRBV29-1 and TRBJ2-2; D call uncertain. The CDR3 totals 12 residues. Germline loops: CDR1 SQVTM, CDR2 ANQGSEA. Trimming took off 7 bases at V and 8 bases at J, with 14 bases between the two ends. As DNA, the CDR3 is TGCAGCGGGACGACGGTTAATGGGGAGCTGTTTTTT. Its translation: CSGTTVNGELFF.

This clonotype was detected only a few times. The chain joins TRBV20-1 to TRBJ1-1, with a weak D call TRBD1 (6 bases). The V end lost 1 base, the J end lost 1 base, and 13 bases lay between the germline ends. Germline V gene sequence: CDR1 DFQATT, CDR2 SNEGSKA (reference sequence). The CDR3 has 15 residues. The CDR3 sequence is CSARGQEISNTEAFF. Here the CDR3 DNA reads TGCAGTGCTAGAGGACAGGAGATTTCGAACACTGAAGCTTTCTTT.

The chain joins TRBV19 to TRBJ2-3, with TRBD1 matching over 9 bases. With V trimmed by 8 bases and J by 8 bases, 11 bases remained unmatched. The CDR3 has 14 amino acids. Germline V gene data show CDR1 as LNHDA and CDR2 as SQIVND (reference sequence). The CDR3 region is CASGTGQGSGTQYF. As DNA, the CDR3 is TGTGCCAGTGGCACCGGACAGGGGTCGGGTACGCAGTATTTT.

The rearrangement joins TRBV29-1 to TRBJ1-1; TRBD1 matches at 7 bases. J lost 11 bases, V lost 5 bases, and 8 bases had no gene match. Germline V gives CDR1 SQVTM, CDR2 ANQGSEA. The length of the CDR3 is 11 residues. In DNA form, the CDR3 reads TGCAGCGTTCAAAGACAGGGATGGGCTTTCTTT. Protein sequence: CSVQRQGWAFF.

CDR3 sequence: CAISGLAGEDEQFF. CDR3 coding DNA: TGTGCCATCAGTGGACTAGCGGGAGAGGATGAGCAGTTCTTC. V is TRBV10-3 and J is TRBJ2-1; TRBD2 agrees at 12 bases. The CDR3 consists of 14 residues. Germline-derived CDR1 and CDR2 are ENHRY and SYGVKD. V was clipped by 4 bases and J by 8 bases; unmatched bases: 3.

This clonotype was picked up a small number of times. The chain combines TRBV5-5 with TRBJ2-3; 10 nucleotides agree with TRBD1. V shed 4 bases, J shed 3 bases, and the junction held 5 bases outside the gene matches. The V gene's germline CDR1 is SGHKS and CDR2 YYEKEE (reference sequence). The CDR3 length is 15 residues. The CDR3 spells CASSTGTGETDTQYF. The CDR3 bases are TGTGCCAGCAGCACCGGGACAGGGGAGACAGATACGCAGTATTTT.

The rearrangement uses TRBV5-1 and TRBJ2-1; 15 nucleotides line up with TRBD2. Germline-derived CDR1 and CDR2 are SGHRS and YFSETQ. The CDR3 runs 18 residues. Trimming took 1 base from V and 6 from J; bases not matched to a gene: 8. CDR3 sequence (DNA): TGCGCCAGCAGCTTGTGGCGTGGGGGACTAGCGGGGGGCAATGAGCAGTTCTTC. Protein sequence: CASSLWRGGLAGGNEQFF.

The V call is TRBV6-2 or TRBV6-3, the J call TRBJ1-2; D gene uncertain. The CDR3 is 15 residues long. The ends were cut back, 5 bases at V and 4 bases at J, with 17 bases in the middle. From germline, CDR1 is MNHEY and CDR2 SVGEGT. The CDR3 coding sequence is TGTGCCAGCAGTCGAGGCGGGGATTACCTCTATGGCTACACCTTC. Translation gives CASSRGGDYLYGYTF.

The chain recombines TRBV7-9 with TRBJ2-7, with 11 bases matching TRBD1. J was trimmed by 5 bases and V by 5 bases; bases with no gene match: 5. Germline CDR1 SEHNR, CDR2 FQNEAQ (reference sequence). The CDR3 consists of 14 residues. Written as DNA, the CDR3 is TGTGCCAGCAGCAAGGGACAGGGGGGCCACGAGCAGTACTTC. Amino acids: CASSKGQGGHEQYF.

Only a few counts were recorded for this clonotype. The gene calls are TRBV6-2 or TRBV6-3 and TRBJ2-1; 7 bases are shared with TRBD2. CDR1 MNHEY and CDR2 SVGEGT come from the germline V gene. V shed 7 bases, J shed 5 bases, and the junction held 17 bases outside the gene matches. This CDR3 region has 17 residues. CDR3 protein: CASTDALAHLIDNEQFF. In DNA, the CDR3 is TGTGCCAGCACCGACGCACTAGCGCACCTTATTGACAATGAGCAGTTCTTC.

The chain recombines TRBV7-6 with TRBJ2-6, with TRBD2 matching 7 bases. Trimming cost V 5 bases and J 2 bases; bases outside gene matches: 3. This CDR3 is 15 amino acids long. CDR1 is SGHVS, CDR2 FNYEAQ, per germline. The CDR3 sequence: CASSNRGAGANVLTF. DNA for the CDR3: TGTGCCAGCAGCAACCGGGGGGCTGGGGCCAACGTCCTGACTTTC.

The chain recombines TRBV7-8 with TRBJ2-1, with 11 bases that match TRBD1. CDR3 size: 15 residues. CDR1 SGHVS and CDR2 FQNEAQ come from the germline V gene. The ends lost 5 bases at V and 10 bases at J; junction bases unmatched: 10. CDR3 sequence (DNA): TGTGCCAGCAGCACCGGGACAGGGGGAGAGGACGAGCAGTTCTTC. Translating it yields CASSTGTGGEDEQFF.

The V and J genes are TRBV7-9 and TRBJ2-1, with 7 bases that match TRBD2. Germline lookup yields CDR1 SEHNR and CDR2 FQNEAQ (reference sequence). The CDR3 has 15 residues. V lost 5 bases, J lost 6 bases, and 10 bases stayed unmatched. The CDR3 DNA is TGTGCCAGCAGCCCGGAGGGACTAACGACCAATGAGCAGTTCTTC. Its protein is CASSPEGLTTNEQFF.

The chain has TRBV3-1 and TRBJ1-1; D is unresolved. The CDR3 consists of 15 residues. V was cut by 1 base and J by 0 bases, with 9 bases left in between. Germline V gene data show CDR1 as LGHDT and CDR2 as YNNKEL (reference sequence). The CDR3 loop is CASSQAAGMNTEAFF. In DNA, the CDR3 is TGTGCCAGCAGCCAAGCGGCAGGCATGAACACTGAAGCTTTCTTT.

This sequence joins TRBV12-3 or TRBV12-4 and TRBJ2-2; D remains unclear. This CDR3 is built from 15 residues. V lost 6 bases and J lost 5, with 16 bases in between. CDR3: CASSASHRFTGELFF. DNA for the CDR3: TGTGCCAGCAGCGCATCACATCGATTTACCGGGGAGCTGTTTTTT.

This clonotype showed up just a few times. The V and J genes are TRBV6-1 and TRBJ1-2; D may be TRBD1 (5 bases). CDR1 and CDR2 from the germline V gene are MNHNS and SASEGT. This CDR3 comprises 14 residues. V lost 3 bases to trimming and J lost 4 bases, with 12 bases between them. The CDR3 DNA sequence: TGTGCCAGCAGTGACAGGGTATTGAGCTATGGCTACACCTTC. It yields the protein CASSDRVLSYGYTF.

This clonotype has just a few counts. The rearrangement uses TRBV20-1 and TRBJ2-5; 8 positions match TRBD2. The germline V gene has CDR1 DFQATT and CDR2 SNEGSKA (reference sequence). J was trimmed by 4 bases and V by 0 bases; bases with no gene match: 13. The CDR3 covers 17 residues. The CDR3 bases are TGCAGTGCTAGAGATAGAACCGGGACTAGAGTAGGAGAGACCCAGTACTTC. Translating gives CSARDRTGTRVGETQYF.